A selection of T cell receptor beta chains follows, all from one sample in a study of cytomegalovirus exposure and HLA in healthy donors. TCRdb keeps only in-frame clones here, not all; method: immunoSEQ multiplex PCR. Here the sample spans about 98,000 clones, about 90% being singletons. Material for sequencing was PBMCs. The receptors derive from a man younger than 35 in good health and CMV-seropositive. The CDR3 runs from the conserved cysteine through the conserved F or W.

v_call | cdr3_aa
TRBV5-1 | CASSSRDYPYNEQFF
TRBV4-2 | CASSQDSRGQTQETQYF
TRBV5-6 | CASTLWGGGTEAFF
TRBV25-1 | CASSGLAEAFF
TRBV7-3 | CASSPKPQGLAGEGNTQYF
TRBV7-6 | CASSQTSGAPGQEQFF
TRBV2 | CASSGGTGSYEKLFF
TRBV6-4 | CASRAGLNTEAFF
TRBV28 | CASSLYLVKRTGFADTQYF
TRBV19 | CASSIGGGNDEQFF
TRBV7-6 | CASSSGLAGGLGYEQYF
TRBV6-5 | CASSPLAGVSDTQYF
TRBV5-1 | CASSPSGTEKLFF
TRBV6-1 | CASRPGGMGDEQYF
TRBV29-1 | CSALTTSRESTDTQYF
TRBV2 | CASSQRRGGGETQYF
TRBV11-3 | CASRSGTSTDTQYF
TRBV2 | CASSVVGGTQPQHF
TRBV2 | CASSGSQQETQYF
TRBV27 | CASSFQGQVEEKLFF